The present T cell receptor beta chain was sequenced within a study of memory CD4+ T cells and cytomegalovirus serostatus. Study overall: Donors were healthy Belgian adults, 10 or so CMV seropositive and approximately 23 seronegative.

The CDR3 is 15 amino acids. The germline V and J ends were trimmed by 0 bases and 2 bases, with 9 bases remaining between them. Per germline, CDR1 SGDLS and CDR2 YYNGEE. The sort gate was single viable CD3+CD4+CD8-CD45RO+ cells for memory CD4+ T cells. TCRdb's copy holds only in-frame clones and misses some; the assay was immunoSEQ multiplex PCR. The sample records under 80,000 clones, 80% to 85% being singletons. Turning to this clone: Distinct nucleotide sequences in the sample also encode this CDR3.

This chain joins TRBV9 and TRBJ1-3; D might be TRBD1 (6 bases). The clonotype comes from an adult in good health and CMV-seronegative. The sample comprised memory CD4+ T cells from blood. The CDR3 region has the DNA TGTGCCAGCAGCGTAGGCCCAGGGGCTGGAAACACCATATATTTT. It specifies CASSVGPGAGNTIYF.